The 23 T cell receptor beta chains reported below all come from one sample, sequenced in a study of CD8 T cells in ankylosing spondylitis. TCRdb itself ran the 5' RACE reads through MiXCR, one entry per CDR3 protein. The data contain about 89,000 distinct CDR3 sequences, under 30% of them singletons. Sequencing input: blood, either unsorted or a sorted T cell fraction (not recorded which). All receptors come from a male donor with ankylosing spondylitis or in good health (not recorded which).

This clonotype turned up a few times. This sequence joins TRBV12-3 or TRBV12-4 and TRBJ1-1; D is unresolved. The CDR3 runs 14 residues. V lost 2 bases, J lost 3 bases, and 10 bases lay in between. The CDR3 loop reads CASSLWQEYTEAFF. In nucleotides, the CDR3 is TGTGCCAGCAGTTTATGGCAGGAGTACACTGAAGCTTTCTTT.

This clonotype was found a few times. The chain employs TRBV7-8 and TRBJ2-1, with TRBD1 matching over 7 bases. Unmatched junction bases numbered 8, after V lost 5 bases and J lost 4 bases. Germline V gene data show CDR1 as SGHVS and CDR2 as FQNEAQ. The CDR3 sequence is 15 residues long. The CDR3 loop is CASSRDRVRYNEQFF. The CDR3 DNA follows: TGTGCCAGCAGCCGAGACAGGGTGCGATACAATGAGCAGTTCTTC.

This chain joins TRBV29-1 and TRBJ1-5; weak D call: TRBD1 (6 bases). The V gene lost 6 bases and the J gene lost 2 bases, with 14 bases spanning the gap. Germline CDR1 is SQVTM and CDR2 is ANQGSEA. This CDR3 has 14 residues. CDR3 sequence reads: CSVAVGGGNQPQHF. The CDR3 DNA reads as TGCAGCGTGGCCGTAGGGGGAGGCAATCAGCCCCAGCATTTT.

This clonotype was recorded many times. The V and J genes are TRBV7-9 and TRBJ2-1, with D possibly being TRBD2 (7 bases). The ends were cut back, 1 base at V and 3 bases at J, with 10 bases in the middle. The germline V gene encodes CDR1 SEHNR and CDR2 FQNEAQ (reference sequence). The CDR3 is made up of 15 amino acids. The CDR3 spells CASSLVRGGYNEQFF. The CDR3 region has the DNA TGTGCCAGCAGCTTAGTTAGGGGGGGCTACAATGAGCAGTTCTTC.

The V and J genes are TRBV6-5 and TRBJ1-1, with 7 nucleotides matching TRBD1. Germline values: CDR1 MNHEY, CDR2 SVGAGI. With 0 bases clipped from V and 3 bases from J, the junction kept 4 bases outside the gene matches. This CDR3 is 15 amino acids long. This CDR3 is CASSYSDRQDTEAFF. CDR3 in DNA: TGTGCCAGCAGTTACTCGGACAGGCAAGACACTGAAGCTTTCTTT.

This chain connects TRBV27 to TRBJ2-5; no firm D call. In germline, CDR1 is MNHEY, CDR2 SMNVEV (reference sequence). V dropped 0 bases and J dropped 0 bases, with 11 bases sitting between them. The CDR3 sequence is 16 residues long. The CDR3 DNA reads TGTGCCAGCAGTTTATCGAGACCGGCCGACCAAGAGACCCAGTACTTC. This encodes CASSLSRPADQETQYF.

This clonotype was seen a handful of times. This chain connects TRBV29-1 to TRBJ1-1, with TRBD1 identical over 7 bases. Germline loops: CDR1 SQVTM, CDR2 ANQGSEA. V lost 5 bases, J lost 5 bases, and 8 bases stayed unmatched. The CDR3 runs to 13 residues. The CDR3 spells CSVSRGGETEAFF. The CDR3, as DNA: TGCAGCGTTTCGCGAGGGGGCGAGACTGAAGCTTTCTTT.

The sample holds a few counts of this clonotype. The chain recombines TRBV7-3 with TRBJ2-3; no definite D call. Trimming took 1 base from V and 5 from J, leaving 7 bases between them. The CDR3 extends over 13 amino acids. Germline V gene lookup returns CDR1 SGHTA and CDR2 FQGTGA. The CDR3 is CASSLSGEDTQYF. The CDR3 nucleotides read TGTGCCAGCAGCTTAAGTGGTGAAGATACGCAGTATTTT.

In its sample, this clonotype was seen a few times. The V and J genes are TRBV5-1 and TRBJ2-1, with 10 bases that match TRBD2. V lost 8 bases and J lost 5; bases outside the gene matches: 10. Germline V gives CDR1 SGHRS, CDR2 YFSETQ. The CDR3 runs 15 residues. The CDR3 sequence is CASRTGTSDHNEQFF. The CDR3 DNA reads TGCGCCAGTCGGACCGGGACTAGCGATCACAATGAGCAGTTCTTC.

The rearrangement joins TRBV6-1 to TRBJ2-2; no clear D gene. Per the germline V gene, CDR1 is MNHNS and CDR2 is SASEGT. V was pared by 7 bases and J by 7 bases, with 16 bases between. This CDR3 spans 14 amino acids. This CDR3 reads CASNVGFFGGELFF. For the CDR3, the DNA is TGTGCCAGCAATGTGGGATTTTTCGGCGGGGAGCTGTTTTTT.

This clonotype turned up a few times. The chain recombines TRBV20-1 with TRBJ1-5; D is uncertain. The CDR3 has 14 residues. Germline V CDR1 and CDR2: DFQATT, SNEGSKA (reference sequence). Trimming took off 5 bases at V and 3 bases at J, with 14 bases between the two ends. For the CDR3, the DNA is TGCAGTGCTTTAGATCCATTTCCCAATCAGCCCCAGCATTTT. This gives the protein CSALDPFPNQPQHF.

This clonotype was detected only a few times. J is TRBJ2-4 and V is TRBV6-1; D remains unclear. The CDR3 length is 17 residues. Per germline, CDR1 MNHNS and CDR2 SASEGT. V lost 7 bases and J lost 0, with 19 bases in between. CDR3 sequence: CASNGGPTILAKNIQYF. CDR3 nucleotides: TGTGCCAGCAACGGTGGGCCTACTATTTTAGCCAAAAACATTCAGTACTTC.

The CDR3 bases are TGCGCCAGCAGCTTGGGACAGGGGGCCGACACCGGGGAGCTGTTTTTT. Residues: CASSLGQGADTGELFF. The J gene is TRBJ2-2, the V gene TRBV5-1, with 10 bases that match TRBD1. Trimming at V came to 0 bases and at J to 3 bases, leaving 2 bases not matched to a gene. CDR3 length: 16 residues. Per the germline V gene, CDR1 is SGHRS and CDR2 is YFSETQ.

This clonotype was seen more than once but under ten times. Here the CDR3 reads CSARPHGLQPQHF. CDR3 nucleotides: TGCAGTGCTAGACCCCACGGGCTTCAGCCCCAGCATTTT. V and J are TRBV20-1 and TRBJ1-5; unclear D gene. Germline CDR1 reads DFQATT; CDR2 reads SNEGSKA (reference sequence). Trimming cost V 2 bases and J 6 bases, with 11 bases left between them. This CDR3 has 13 amino acids.

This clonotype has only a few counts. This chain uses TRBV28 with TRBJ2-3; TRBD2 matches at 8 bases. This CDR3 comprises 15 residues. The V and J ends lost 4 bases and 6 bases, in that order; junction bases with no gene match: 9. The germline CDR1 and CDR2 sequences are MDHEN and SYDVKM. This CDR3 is CASSSLSGGADTQYF. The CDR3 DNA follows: TGTGCCAGCAGTTCCCTCAGCGGGGGAGCCGATACGCAGTATTTT.

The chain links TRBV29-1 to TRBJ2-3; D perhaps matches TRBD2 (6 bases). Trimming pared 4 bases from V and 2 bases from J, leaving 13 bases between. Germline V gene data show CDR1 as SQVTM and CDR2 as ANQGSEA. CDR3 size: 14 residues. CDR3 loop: CSVGAGTNTDTQYF. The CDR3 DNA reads TGCAGCGTTGGGGCGGGGACGAACACAGATACGCAGTATTTT.

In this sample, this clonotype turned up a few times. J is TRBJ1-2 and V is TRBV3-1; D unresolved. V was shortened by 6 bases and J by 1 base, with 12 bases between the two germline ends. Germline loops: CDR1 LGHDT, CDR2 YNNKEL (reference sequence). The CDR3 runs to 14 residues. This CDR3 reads CASSRLAVNYGYTF. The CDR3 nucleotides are TGTGCCAGCAGTCGGCTGGCGGTTAACTATGGCTACACCTTC.

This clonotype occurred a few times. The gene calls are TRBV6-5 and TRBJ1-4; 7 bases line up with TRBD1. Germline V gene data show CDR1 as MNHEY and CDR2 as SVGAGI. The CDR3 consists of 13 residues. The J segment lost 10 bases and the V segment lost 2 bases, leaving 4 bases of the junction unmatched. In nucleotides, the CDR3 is TGTGCCAGCAGTTACACGTCAGGGGGAAAACTGTTTTTT. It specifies CASSYTSGGKLFF.

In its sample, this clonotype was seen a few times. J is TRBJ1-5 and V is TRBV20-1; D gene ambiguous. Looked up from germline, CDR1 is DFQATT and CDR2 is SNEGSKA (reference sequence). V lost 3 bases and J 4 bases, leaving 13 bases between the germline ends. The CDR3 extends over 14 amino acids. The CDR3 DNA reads TGCAGTGCTAGCGGTTTAGCAGAGAATCAGCCCCAGCATTTT. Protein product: CSASGLAENQPQHF.

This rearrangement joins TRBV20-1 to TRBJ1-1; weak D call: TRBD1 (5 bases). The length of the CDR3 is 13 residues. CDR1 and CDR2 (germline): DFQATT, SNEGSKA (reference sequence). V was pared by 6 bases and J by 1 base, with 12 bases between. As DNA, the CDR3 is TGCAGTGCGCGCAGGGTTCCGAACACTGAAGCTTTCTTT. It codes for CSARRVPNTEAFF.

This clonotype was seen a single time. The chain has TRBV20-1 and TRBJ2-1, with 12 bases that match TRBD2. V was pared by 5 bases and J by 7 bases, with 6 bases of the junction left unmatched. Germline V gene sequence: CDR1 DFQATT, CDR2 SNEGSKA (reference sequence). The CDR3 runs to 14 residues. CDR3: CSASLAGGANEQFF. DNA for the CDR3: TGCAGTGCTTCACTAGCGGGAGGAGCAAATGAGCAGTTCTTC.

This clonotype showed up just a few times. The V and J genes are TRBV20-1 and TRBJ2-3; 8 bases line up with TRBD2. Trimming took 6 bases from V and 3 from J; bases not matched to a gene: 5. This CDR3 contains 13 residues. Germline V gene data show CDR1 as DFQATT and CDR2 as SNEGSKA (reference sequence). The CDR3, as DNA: TGCAGTGCCGGACTAGCCAAAACAGATACGCAGTATTTT. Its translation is CSAGLAKTDTQYF.

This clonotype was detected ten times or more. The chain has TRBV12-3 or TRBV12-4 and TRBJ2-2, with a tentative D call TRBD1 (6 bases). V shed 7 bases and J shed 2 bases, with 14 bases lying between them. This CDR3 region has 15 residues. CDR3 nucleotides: TGTGCCAGCACCCATGGACAGTATAACACCGGGGAGCTGTTTTTT. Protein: CASTHGQYNTGELFF.